Below are 25 T cell receptor beta chains sequenced from a single sample in a study of T-cell reconstitution after alpha-beta-depleted transplantation in children. Unique molecular identifiers were incorporated during preparation of the TCRbeta library. TCRdb processed the PCR reads anew with MiXCR; each CDR3 protein has one entry. The profile shows about 440,000 distinct CDR3 sequences, 43% of them singletons. The sample was PBMCs, taken before TCRalphabeta/CD19-depleted stem cell transplant. Receptors were obtained from a girl aged 2 to 10 with aplastic anemia, due to receive a stem cell transplant.

The chain couples TRBV20-1 to TRBJ2-5; 9 bases are shared with TRBD2. After removal of 0 bases from V and 5 bases from J, the junction contained 7 bases not matched to a gene. The V gene's germline CDR1 is DFQATT and CDR2 SNEGSKA (reference sequence). CDR3 length equals 15 residues. CDR3 sequence: CSAREGLALRETQYF. CDR3 in DNA: TGCAGTGCTAGAGAAGGACTAGCGCTGCGGGAGACCCAGTACTTC.

This chain connects TRBV29-1 to TRBJ2-7; D may be TRBD1 (6 bases). Trimming removed 7 bases from V and 3 bases from J, with 19 bases in between. There are 14 residues in the CDR3. Germline CDR1 and CDR2: SQVTM and ANQGSEA. CDR3 region: CSAYITGSGYEQYF. In DNA, the CDR3 is TGCAGCGCCTACATCACAGGGAGCGGCTACGAGCAGTACTTC.

The chain has TRBV9 and TRBJ2-2; 7 positions match TRBD2. After removal of 0 bases from V and 5 bases from J, the junction contained 10 bases not matched to a gene. Germline V gene sequence: CDR1 SGDLS, CDR2 YYNGEE. The CDR3 spans 17 residues. CDR3 sequence (DNA): TGTGCCAGCAGCGTAGGGTCTAGCGGAGCGATTACCGGGGAGCTGTTTTTT. This translates into CASSVGSSGAITGELFF.

This clonotype occurred many times. The V and J genes are TRBV20-1 and TRBJ2-7; weak D call: TRBD2 (5 bases). Trimming took 5 bases from V and 1 from J, leaving 21 bases between them. The CDR3 consists of 16 residues. Germline CDR1 reads DFQATT; CDR2 reads SNEGSKA (reference sequence). The CDR3 sequence: CSADKGGDPSSYEQYF. The DNA of the CDR3 is TGCAGTGCTGACAAAGGAGGAGATCCCTCTTCCTACGAGCAGTACTTC.

V is TRBV6-5 and J is TRBJ2-1; a possible D gene is TRBD2 (6 bases). Germline CDR1 MNHEY, CDR2 SVGAGI. The V gene lost 2 bases and the J gene lost 0 bases, with 20 bases spanning the gap. The CDR3 is made up of 19 amino acids. For the CDR3, the DNA is TGTGCCAGCAGTTACCGGCCGCAGGGAGGATCCCGCTCCTACAATGAGCAGTTCTTC. Amino acid sequence: CASSYRPQGGSRSYNEQFF.

This clonotype was seen ten or more times. This rearrangement joins TRBV7-9 to TRBJ2-2, with 7 bases fitting TRBD1. V shed 4 bases, J shed 1 base, and the junction held 3 bases outside the gene matches. The CDR3 has 15 residues. Germline V gene sequence: CDR1 SEHNR, CDR2 FQNEAQ (reference sequence). The chain's CDR3 is CASSSWTGNTGELFF. CDR3 bases: TGTGCCAGCAGCTCCTGGACAGGGAACACCGGGGAGCTGTTTTTT.

The J gene is TRBJ2-5, the V gene TRBV30; 8 nucleotides align to TRBD2. CDR1 and CDR2 from the germline V gene are GTSNPN and SVGIG (reference sequence). J lost 7 bases, V lost 1 base, and 5 bases had no gene match. This CDR3 spans 13 amino acids. The CDR3 coding sequence is TGTGCCTGGAGTGGGACTAGCCCGGGGACCCAGTACTTC. The encoded protein is CAWSGTSPGTQYF.

The chain joins TRBV5-6 to TRBJ2-6; D is unresolved. Germline V gene lookup returns CDR1 SGHDT and CDR2 YYEEEE. Trimming cost V 0 bases and J 0 bases, with 10 bases left between them. The CDR3 is made up of 17 amino acids. The CDR3 DNA sequence: TGTGCCAGCAGCTTGGAACATGTAATCTCTGGGGCCAACGTCCTGACTTTC. It translates to CASSLEHVISGANVLTF.

At least ten counts were recorded for this clonotype. This chain joins TRBV4-2 and TRBJ2-2; possible D gene TRBD2, 6 bases. Trimming cost V 2 bases and J 9 bases, with 25 bases left between them. Germline CDR1 reads LGHNA; CDR2 reads YNFKEQ. This CDR3 comprises 18 residues. CDR3 nucleotide sequence: TGTGCCAGCAGCCAACCAAAGGAGGGCGCGGAGAAAGGCCGGGAGCTGTTTTTT. This translates into CASSQPKEGAEKGRELFF.

This sequence joins TRBV29-1 and TRBJ2-5, with 9 bases identical to TRBD1. This CDR3 has 15 amino acids. J lost 2 bases, V lost 5 bases, and 9 bases had no gene match. Germline CDR1 and CDR2: SQVTM and ANQGSEA. As DNA, the CDR3 is TGCAGCGTTCGGTGGGGACAGGGAGGACAAGAGACCCAGTACTTC. Amino acids: CSVRWGQGGQETQYF. The full variable domain, in which reference TRBV29-1 and TRBJ2-5 provide the parts outside the CDR3, is SAVISQKPSRDICQRGTSLTIQCQVDSQVTMMFWYRQQPGQSLTLIATANQGSEATYESGFVIDKFPISRPNLTFSTLTVSNMSPEDSSIYLCSVRWGQGGQETQYFGPGTRLLVL.

This clonotype was counted ten times or more. The chain uses TRBV12-3 or TRBV12-4 and TRBJ1-4; D is undetermined. Deletions cut 2 bases from V and 6 bases from J, with 7 bases between. This CDR3 is 13 amino acids long. In DNA, the CDR3 is TGTGCCAGCAGTTTACCCCGGGATGAAAAACTGTTTTTT. Translation gives CASSLPRDEKLFF.

CDR3 loop: CASSPGQGYDFF. The CDR3, as DNA: TGCGCCAGCAGCCCGGGACAGGGTTATGACTTCTTT. V gene TRBV5-1 combines with J gene TRBJ1-1; 9 bases agree with TRBD1. Trimming removed 4 bases from V and 14 bases from J; junction bases left unmatched: 9. Per germline, CDR1 SGHRS and CDR2 YFSETQ. The CDR3 length is 12 residues.

The chain couples TRBV20-1 to TRBJ1-2; TRBD1 agrees at 7 bases. Per germline, CDR1 DFQATT and CDR2 SNEGSKA (reference sequence). V lost 4 bases, J lost 0 bases, and 11 bases stayed unmatched. The CDR3 covers 16 residues. CDR3 sequence (DNA): TGCAGTGCTAAAGGGGGGCAGGGGACAGCTAACTATGGCTACACCTTC. Translation: CSAKGGQGTANYGYTF.

The chain employs TRBV20-1 and TRBJ2-5; 7 positions agree with TRBD1. CDR1 is DFQATT, CDR2 SNEGSKA, per germline (reference sequence). V gave up 6 bases and J gave up 1 base; unmatched junction bases: 8. CDR3 length: 14 residues. The CDR3 DNA reads as TGCAGTGCCGGGACAGTAGCTTTCCAAGAGACCCAGTACTTC. Translated, it gives CSAGTVAFQETQYF.

The chain carries TRBV20-1 and TRBJ2-1, with TRBD1 as a possible D gene (7 bases). The CDR3 length is 15 residues. The germline V gene encodes CDR1 DFQATT and CDR2 SNEGSKA (reference sequence). The V end was cut by 5 bases, the J end by 0 bases, with 14 bases between. CDR3 amino acids: CSAEGGGISYNEQFF. The CDR3 DNA sequence: TGCAGTGCTGAAGGGGGCGGGATCTCCTACAATGAGCAGTTCTTC.

This clonotype has more than one count but fewer than ten. This chain connects TRBV20-1 to TRBJ2-3; 9 positions agree with TRBD1. V lost 2 bases to trimming and J lost 5 bases; unmatched junction nucleotides: 8. Germline V lookup: CDR1 DFQATT, CDR2 SNEGSKA (reference sequence). The length of the CDR3 is 15 residues. The CDR3 nucleotides are TGCAGTGCTAGAATGAACAGGGGGCGCGAAGATACGCAGTATTTT. Translated, it gives CSARMNRGREDTQYF.

A note on this clonotype: A much larger clone differs by one base, so this may be a read error. V usage is TRBV5-6 and J usage is TRBJ1-1, with D possibly matching TRBD1 (6 bases). The CDR3 is 15 residues long. Germline V lookup: CDR1 SGHDT, CDR2 YYEEEE. The V end was cut by 4 bases, the J end by 2 bases, with 15 bases between. CDR3 region: CASSIRRTANTEAFF. CDR3 nucleotide sequence: TGTGCCAGCAGCATTCGGAGGACAGCCAACACTGAAGCTTTCTTT. The full variable domain, its missing parts supplied by reference TRBV5-6 and TRBJ1-1, is DAGVTQSPTHLIKTRGQQVTLRCSPKSGHDTVSWYQQALGQGPQFIFQYYEEEERQRGNFPDRFSGHQFPNYSSELNVNALLLGDSALYLCASSIRRTANTEAFFGQGTRLTVV.

This clonotype was detected ten times or more. The chain uses TRBV20-1 and TRBJ1-1; 7 bases map to TRBD1. V lost 6 bases and J lost 1; bases outside the gene matches: 14. CDR3 size: 16 residues. CDR1 DFQATT and CDR2 SNEGSKA come from the germline V gene (reference sequence). The CDR3 sequence is CSAPGTVGVKNTEAFF. In DNA form, the CDR3 reads TGCAGTGCCCCCGGGACAGTAGGAGTAAAGAACACTGAAGCTTTCTTT.

The rearrangement joins TRBV7-6 to TRBJ2-3, with D possibly TRBD2 on 5 matching bases. The CDR3 runs to 18 residues. Germline CDR1 is SGHVS and CDR2 is FNYEAQ. Trimming shortened V by 2 bases and J by 1 base, and 19 bases separated the two germline ends. The CDR3 region has the DNA TGTGCCAGCAGCTTACTCTGGTCTCGAGCGGAGCGCACAGATACGCAGTATTTT. It is translated as CASSLLWSRAERTDTQYF.

The CDR3 nucleotides are TGCAGTGCTAGCGGGACAGGGGCTCAGCCCCAGCATTTT. Protein sequence: CSASGTGAQPQHF. The chain has TRBV20-1 and TRBJ1-5; 10 bases match TRBD1. Germline V gene lookup returns CDR1 DFQATT and CDR2 SNEGSKA (reference sequence). The J segment lost 6 bases and the V segment lost 3 bases, leaving 2 bases of the junction unmatched. This CDR3 is built from 13 residues.

This chain connects TRBV20-1 to TRBJ2-7; 13 bases are shared with TRBD2. Germline assignment: CDR1 DFQATT and CDR2 SNEGSKA (reference sequence). CDR3 length equals 17 residues. V trimming: 0 bases; J trimming: 3 bases; junction bases outside the gene matches: 8. The DNA for the CDR3 is TGCAGTGCTAGAGATCGTTCACTAGCGGGGGGGCACTACGAGCAGTACTTC. It yields the protein CSARDRSLAGGHYEQYF.

The table lists this clonotype with many counts. The rearrangement links TRBV5-1 to TRBJ2-3, with 8 bases matching TRBD2. The V and J ends lost 4 bases and 3 bases, in that order; junction bases with no gene match: 10. Germline assignment: CDR1 SGHRS and CDR2 YFSETQ. CDR3 length equals 16 residues. CDR3 amino acids: CASSVGSGSSTDTQYF. The CDR3 region has the DNA TGCGCCAGCAGCGTCGGCAGCGGGAGCTCTACAGATACGCAGTATTTT.

This clonotype has at least ten counts. V usage is TRBV20-1 and J usage is TRBJ2-7; 10 bases agree with TRBD2. The CDR3 contains 16 residues. Germline CDR1 is DFQATT and CDR2 is SNEGSKA (reference sequence). V gave up 0 bases and J gave up 4 bases; unmatched junction bases: 9. CDR3 amino acids: CSARDIPSGSRYEQYF. The CDR3 DNA follows: TGCAGTGCTAGAGATATCCCTAGCGGGAGCAGGTACGAGCAGTACTTC.

Comments on this clonotype: This may be a read error, as it is one base from a much larger clone. This sequence joins TRBV29-1 and TRBJ2-1, with D possibly being TRBD2 (6 bases). The germline gives CDR1 SQVTM, CDR2 ANQGSEA. CDR3 length: 13 residues. CDR3 residues: CSAYGSDWSERFF. The CDR3, as DNA: TGCAGCGCTTACGGGAGTGATTGGAGTGAGCGGTTCTTC.

The J gene is TRBJ2-5, the V gene TRBV20-1, with 12 bases fitting TRBD2. This CDR3 is 18 amino acids long. Trimming cost V 1 base and J 0 bases; bases outside gene matches: 9. Germline V gene lookup returns CDR1 DFQATT and CDR2 SNEGSKA (reference sequence). The DNA for the CDR3 is TGCAGTGCTAGAGCCAGGACTAGCGGGACCGGCGACCAAGAGACCCAGTACTTC. Translating gives CSARARTSGTGDQETQYF.